This T cell receptor beta chain appears in the sequencing data of a study of CD8+ T cells in alopecia areata. Study results and caveats: Normal skin's resident alphabeta T cells are also sequenced in scalp samples.

After isolation, RNA underwent reverse transcription to generate cDNA as the sequencing template. Clones were sequenced by immunoSEQ multiplex PCR, and TCRdb holds only the in-frame ones, with some missing. The sample consists of about 210,000 clones, about 57% of them appearing once. Per the germline V gene, CDR1 is SQVTM and CDR2 is ANQGSEA. V lost 4 bases and J lost 0, with 9 bases in between. CDR3 length: 13 residues. Documented treatment: oral pan-JAK inhibitor, 5-10 mg twice daily. Regarding this clone: Its antigen is as yet unknown.

The sample was CD4+ T cells sorted from blood, taken at week 4, from a patient treated with tofacitinib. The sequence was collected from a human donor with alopecia areata. The V gene is TRBV29-1, the J gene TRBJ1-1, with D unclear. This CDR3 is CSVVMGMNTEAFF. DNA of the CDR3: TGCAGCGTTGTGATGGGGATGAACACTGAAGCTTTCTTT. The variable domain in full, with the rest retrieved from reference TRBV29-1 and TRBJ1-1, is SAVISQKPSRDICQRGTSLTIQCQVDSQVTMMFWYRQQPGQSLTLIATANQGSEATYESGFVIDKFPISRPNLTFSTLTVSNMSPEDSSIYLCSVVMGMNTEAFFGQGTRLTVV.